The 20 T cell receptor beta chains below were found in one sample sequenced in a study of blood T cells in healthy people across ages. A second about 7 to 11 cycle PCR used barcoded and J-beta primers. TCRdb re-called the 5' RACE reads through MiXCR, storing one row per CDR3 protein. The sample lists 850,000 to 1,100,000 distinct CDR3 sequences, approximately 38% occurring once. Sequencing was done on a sample of blood. The receptors were sampled from a man between 18 and 35 years old in good health.

The chain couples TRBV3-1 to TRBJ1-4; D gene uncertain. The V gene's germline CDR1 is LGHDT and CDR2 YNNKEL (reference sequence). CDR3 length: 14 residues. Trimming took off 4 bases at V and 5 bases at J, with 11 bases between the two ends. CDR3: CASSPSIQNEKLFF. DNA of the CDR3: TGTGCCAGCAGCCCGTCCATACAGAATGAAAAACTGTTTTTT.

The V and J genes are TRBV5-5 and TRBJ1-1, with 11 bases that match TRBD1. Germline loops: CDR1 SGHKS, CDR2 YYEKEE (reference sequence). The CDR3 contains 16 residues. With 4 bases clipped from V and 1 base from J, the junction kept 6 bases outside the gene matches. This chain's CDR3 is CASSPGTGGRNTEAFF. For the CDR3, the DNA is TGTGCCAGCAGCCCCGGGACAGGGGGACGGAACACTGAAGCTTTCTTT.

This clonotype was seen only a few times. This chain uses TRBV12-3 or TRBV12-4 with TRBJ2-7; 7 nucleotides line up with TRBD1. The CDR3 is made up of 15 amino acids. The V segment lost 5 bases and the J segment 5 bases; nucleotides outside the gene matches: 12. CDR3 sequence: CASSGQRQGGDEQYF. CDR3 sequence (DNA): TGTGCCAGCAGTGGCCAACGACAGGGTGGCGACGAGCAGTACTTC.

The V call is TRBV18, the J call TRBJ1-1; 8 nucleotides match TRBD1. Per germline, CDR1 KGHSH and CDR2 LQKENI. CDR3 length: 15 residues. The V and J ends lost 2 bases and 4 bases, in that order; junction bases with no gene match: 6. CDR3 nucleotides: TGTGCCAGCTCACCAACAGGGGGGATAGGCACTGAAGCTTTCTTT. Its translation: CASSPTGGIGTEAFF.

This chain connects TRBV5-5 to TRBJ1-5; TRBD1 might be the D (6 bases). Trimming pared 3 bases from V and 5 bases from J, leaving 15 bases between. In germline, CDR1 is SGHKS, CDR2 YYEKEE (reference sequence). The CDR3 totals 15 residues. CDR3 DNA: TGTGCCAGCAGCTCACAGGGTATTCGGGATCAGCCCCAGCATTTT. Translation: CASSSQGIRDQPQHF.

The CDR3 protein is CSARDTQGALGELFF. CDR3 in DNA: TGCAGTGCTAGAGATACCCAGGGGGCACTGGGGGAGCTGTTTTTT. This chain joins TRBV20-1 and TRBJ2-2, with 8 nucleotides matching TRBD1. The trim removed 0 bases at V and 8 bases at J, leaving 8 bases unmatched. Germline V gene data show CDR1 as DFQATT and CDR2 as SNEGSKA (reference sequence). The CDR3 is 15 residues long.

This clonotype was seen more than once but under ten times. The rearrangement uses TRBV6-5 and TRBJ2-3; D may be TRBD1 or TRBD2 (5 bases each). CDR1 and CDR2 (germline): MNHEY, SVGAGI. The V end was cut by 2 bases, the J end by 5 bases, with 14 bases between. This CDR3 has 15 amino acids. CDR3 in amino acids: CASSYTTGRGDTQYF. In nucleotides, the CDR3 is TGTGCCAGCAGTTACACCACAGGCCGGGGAGATACGCAGTATTTT.

The chain carries TRBV4-1 and TRBJ2-5; weak D call: TRBD2 (6 bases). CDR3 length equals 17 residues. V was shortened by 3 bases and J by 2 bases, with 19 bases between the two germline ends. Germline assignment: CDR1 MGHRA and CDR2 YSYEKL. The CDR3: CASSQTGGRLIQETQYF. In DNA form, the CDR3 reads TGCGCCAGCAGCCAGACCGGGGGACGCCTAATTCAAGAGACCCAGTACTTC.

The rearrangement joins TRBV20-1 to TRBJ2-6; unclear D gene. CDR1 is DFQATT, CDR2 SNEGSKA, per germline (reference sequence). Trimming stripped 5 bases from V and 4 bases from J, with 15 bases between. The CDR3 sequence is 15 residues long. CDR3 DNA: TGCAGTGCTCCCTTCTTTGTGGGGGGGGCCAACGTCCTGACTTTC. This sequence encodes CSAPFFVGGANVLTF.

The chain has TRBV10-3 and TRBJ2-1, with D maybe TRBD2 (6 bases). The CDR3 is made up of 17 amino acids. V gave up 1 base and J gave up 0 bases, with 13 bases separating them. Germline V gives CDR1 ENHRY, CDR2 SYGVKD. The CDR3 bases are TGTGCCATCAGTGAGTTGCCTAGCGATAGCTCCTACAATGAGCAGTTCTTC. Protein product: CAISELPSDSSYNEQFF.

This clonotype was detected ten times or more. The chain has TRBV4-2 and TRBJ2-5, with 10 bases identical to TRBD2. The germline CDR1 and CDR2 sequences are LGHNA and YNFKEQ. The V and J ends lost 0 bases and 9 bases, in that order; junction bases with no gene match: 7. The CDR3 totals 15 residues. CDR3 residues: CASSQDTSGTVSQYF. CDR3 nucleotides: TGTGCCAGCAGCCAAGATACTAGCGGGACGGTGTCCCAGTACTTC.

The V gene is TRBV7-3, the J gene TRBJ1-6; the D gene is possibly TRBD1 (5 bases). Germline CDR1 is SGHTA and CDR2 is FQGTGA. V shed 1 base and J shed 6 bases, with 10 bases lying between them. This CDR3 spans 15 amino acids. The CDR3 bases are TGTGCCAGCAGCTTAAGCCCAGGGCGTAATTCACCCCTCCACTTT. Translated: CASSLSPGRNSPLHF. The full variable domain, in which reference TRBV7-3 and TRBJ1-6 provide the parts outside the CDR3, is GAGVSQTPSNKVTEKGKYVELRCDPISGHTALYWYRQSLGQGPEFLIYFQGTGAADDSGLPNDRFFAVRPEGSVSTLKIQRTERGDSAVYLCASSLSPGRNSPLHFGNGTRLTVT.

This chain connects TRBV6-5 to TRBJ1-1; no reliable D call. The ends were cut back, 2 bases at V and 2 bases at J, with 9 bases in the middle. Per the germline V gene, CDR1 is MNHEY and CDR2 is SVGAGI. The CDR3 is 14 residues long. The CDR3 nucleotides read TGTGCCAGCAGTTACCTGGCGGGTAACACTGAAGCTTTCTTT. Its protein is CASSYLAGNTEAFF.

The chain couples TRBV2 to TRBJ2-1, with D possibly being TRBD1 or TRBD2 (6 bases each). The end of the DNA is better explained by TRBJ2-7, so the J call may be wrong. The CDR3 covers 12 residues. Germline V lookup: CDR1 SNHLY, CDR2 FYNNEI. The CDR3 region is CARGDEYNEQYF. The CDR3 bases are TGTGCTAGGGGGGATGAATACAATGAGCAGTACTTC.

V and J are TRBV27 and TRBJ1-4; TRBD1 is a possible D gene (5 bases). Germline assignment: CDR1 MNHEY and CDR2 SMNVEV (reference sequence). V dropped 1 base and J dropped 0 bases, with 9 bases sitting between them. The CDR3 is 16 amino acids. CDR3 sequence reads: CASSLLGAATNEKLFF. CDR3 bases: TGTGCCAGCAGTTTATTAGGGGCGGCAACTAATGAAAAACTGTTTTTT.

This chain uses TRBV13 with TRBJ2-2; the D is unclear. The V end was cut by 5 bases, the J end by 2 bases, with 9 bases between. The germline gives CDR1 PRHDT, CDR2 FYEKMQ (reference sequence). There are 14 residues in the CDR3. The CDR3 DNA follows: TGTGCCAGCAGCCCCGTGGAAAACACCGGGGAGCTGTTTTTT. Translation: CASSPVENTGELFF. The full variable domain, in which reference TRBV13 and TRBJ2-2 provide the parts outside the CDR3, is AAGVIQSPRHLIKEKRETATLKCYPIPRHDTVYWYQQGPGQDPQFLISFYEKMQSDKGSIPDRFSAQQFSDYHSELNMSSLELGDSALYFCASSPVENTGELFFGEGSRLTVL.

This clonotype was found a few times. V is TRBV7-3 and J is TRBJ2-7; 8 bases are a match to TRBD1. The CDR3 length is 15 residues. Germline assignment: CDR1 SGHTA and CDR2 FQGTGA. After removal of 2 bases from V and 2 bases from J, the junction contained 5 bases not matched to a gene. CDR3 residues: CASSLPRDRTYEQYF. In DNA, the CDR3 is TGTGCCAGCAGCTTACCCCGGGACAGGACCTACGAGCAGTACTTC.

For this clonotype: It may be a read error: a sequence one base away is much more abundant. This sequence joins TRBV7-2 and TRBJ2-1; D could derive from TRBD1 or TRBD2 (7 bases each). CDR1 and CDR2 from the germline V gene are SGHTA and FQGNSA. The CDR3 has 15 amino acids. DNA of the CDR3: TGTGCCAGCAGCTTTTCCGACAGGGACTACAATGGGCAGTTCTTC. Amino acid sequence: CASSFSDRDYNGQFF.

In the case of this clonotype: It may be a read error: a sequence one base away is much more abundant. The rearrangement joins TRBV20-1 to TRBJ2-1; D unresolved. The J call may be in error: the DNA end matches TRBJ2-7 better. CDR3 length equals 12 residues. Germline V lookup: CDR1 DFQATT, CDR2 SNEGSKA (reference sequence). CDR3 region: CSALGPYNEQYF. The CDR3, as DNA: TGCAGTGCCCTAGGACCGTACAATGAGCAGTACTTC.

This clonotype was recorded a few times. The chain uses TRBV29-1 and TRBJ2-3, with 7 bases aligning to TRBD2. Germline assignment: CDR1 SQVTM and CDR2 ANQGSEA. The trim removed 3 bases at V and 3 bases at J, leaving 9 bases unmatched. The CDR3 consists of 15 residues. The DNA for the CDR3 is TGCAGCGTTGATCTGGGCGGGGGAGTAACAGATACGCAGTATTTT. It encodes CSVDLGGGVTDTQYF.